The next 12 T cell receptor beta chains were all read from a single sample in a study of graft-versus-host responses after intestinal transplantation (dated by TCRdb to the early 2020s). Their antigens remain unidentified. Libraries were prepared through the immunoSEQ multiplex PCR assay. This immuneACCESS table, as held by TCRdb, lists in-frame sequences with V and J called but not all clones. Of the missing ones, under half trace to an unresolved V gene in checked studies; the others have no known cause. This sample has some 90,000 clones in its table, and approximately 92% of those were observed once. The ten biggest clones cover about 0.28% of the sample. Interpreted using the paper, the time point label stands for: cells obtained before transplantation from donor or recipient. Sample: unstimulated CD4+ T cells sorted from spleen or lymph node cells, taken before intestinal transplant. These receptor sequences come from a human donor who received an intestinal transplant.

The rearrangement uses TRBV6-1 and TRBJ2-7, with TRBD1 identical over 7 bases. This CDR3 contains 15 residues. V lost 4 bases to trimming and J lost 2 bases; unmatched junction nucleotides: 8. Germline V gene sequence: CDR1 MNHNS, CDR2 SASEGT. CDR3 nucleotides: TGTGCCAGCAGTGCTGGGACAGCGGACACCTACGAGCAGTACTTC. It yields the protein CASSAGTADTYEQYF.

The chain combines TRBV5-1 with TRBJ2-7, with TRBD1 matching over 7 bases. The CDR3 has 14 amino acids. Losses at the gene ends were 3 bases for V and 0 bases for J; bases not matched to a gene: 3. CDR1 SGHRS and CDR2 YFSETQ come from the germline V gene. CDR3 loop: CASSSGQVSYEQYF. In DNA, the CDR3 is TGCGCCAGCAGCTCCGGACAGGTCTCCTACGAGCAGTACTTC.

J is TRBJ2-7 and V is TRBV14, with TRBD2 identical over 7 bases. The V and J ends lost 0 bases and 3 bases, in that order; junction bases with no gene match: 2. Per the germline V gene, CDR1 is SGHDN and CDR2 is FVKESK. This CDR3 contains 14 residues. The CDR3 bases are TGTGCCAGCAGCCAAGATCGGGGGGTCTACGAGCAGTACTTC. This encodes CASSQDRGVYEQYF. The full variable domain, with the rest looked up from reference TRBV14 and TRBJ2-7, is EAGVTQFPSHSVIEKGQTVTLRCDPISGHDNLYWYRRVMGKEIKFLLHFVKESKQDESGMPNNRFLAERTGGTYSTLKVQPAELEDSGVYFCASSQDRGVYEQYFGPGTRLTVT.

The chain employs TRBV28 and TRBJ2-3, with no clear D. Per germline, CDR1 MDHEN and CDR2 SYDVKM. Trimming pared 4 bases from V and 1 base from J, leaving 6 bases between. The CDR3 has 13 residues. CDR3 sequence reads: CASSSGGTDTQYF. For the CDR3, the DNA is TGTGCCAGCAGTTCGGGCGGCACAGATACGCAGTATTTT.

The rearrangement uses TRBV30 and TRBJ2-2; D is unclear. The V end lost 4 bases, the J end lost 3 bases, and 15 bases lay between the germline ends. Germline V gene lookup returns CDR1 GTSNPN and CDR2 SVGIG (reference sequence). This CDR3 has 15 residues. Here the CDR3 DNA reads TGTGCCTGGATGGGTTTTCGCAATCACACCGGGGAGCTGTTTTTT. Its protein is CAWMGFRNHTGELFF.

This sequence joins TRBV27 and TRBJ2-7; weak D call: TRBD1 (7 bases). The CDR3 is 15 residues long. V dropped 4 bases and J dropped 6 bases, with 19 bases sitting between them. CDR1 MNHEY and CDR2 SMNVEV come from the germline V gene (reference sequence). The DNA of the CDR3 is TGTGCCAGCAGTTCCAAGGGGGCGCGGGAACGCGAGCAGTACTTC. Translating it yields CASSSKGAREREQYF.

The rearrangement uses TRBV28 and TRBJ1-1; perhaps TRBD1 as D (5 bases). V dropped 6 bases and J dropped 5 bases, with 16 bases sitting between them. CDR3 length: 14 amino acids. The V gene's germline CDR1 is MDHEN and CDR2 SYDVKM. The CDR3 DNA reads as TGTGCCAGCAGCCTCAGGGCGGGAAGGACTGAAGCTTTCTTT. This encodes CASSLRAGRTEAFF.

The chain recombines TRBV23-1 with TRBJ2-1, with D possibly being TRBD1 or TRBD2 (6 bases each). TRBV23-1 is filed as an ORF, its function uncertain. CDR3 length: 15 residues. The V end lost 6 bases, the J end lost 0 bases, and 12 bases lay between the germline ends. The CDR3 sequence is CASRTGGHSYNEQFF. In DNA, the CDR3 is TGCGCCAGCAGGACCGGGGGCCACTCCTACAATGAGCAGTTCTTC.

The rearrangement links TRBV29-1 to TRBJ1-1; a possible D gene is TRBD1 (5 bases). From germline, CDR1 is SQVTM and CDR2 ANQGSEA. V lost 0 bases and J 1 base, leaving 12 bases between the germline ends. The CDR3 is 15 residues long. This CDR3 is CSVEEHRRRNTEAFF. CDR3 bases: TGCAGCGTTGAAGAACACAGGCGGAGGAACACTGAAGCTTTCTTT.

This clone was picked up one time. The chain recombines TRBV6-6 with TRBJ2-1, with D uncertain. Germline CDR1 reads MNHNY; CDR2 reads SVGAGI (reference sequence). Trimming shortened V by 2 bases and J by 5 bases, and 4 bases separated the two germline ends. The CDR3 has 12 residues. CDR3 in DNA: TGTGCCAGCAGTTACCCTAACAATGAGCAGTTCTTC. It codes for CASSYPNNEQFF.

The genes are TRBV25-1 and TRBJ2-4, with 14 nucleotides matching TRBD2. V shed 4 bases, J shed 8 bases, and the junction held 7 bases outside the gene matches. CDR1 is MGHDK, CDR2 SYGVNS, per germline. The CDR3 consists of 16 residues. The CDR3 nucleotides read TGTGCCAGCAGTGCGACTAGCGGGAGGGCCCCTGACATTCAGTACTTC. Residues: CASSATSGRAPDIQYF.

CDR3 DNA sequence: TGTGCCAGCAGTGAACCCCGACTAGCGGGAGTTTCAGATACGCAGTATTTT. It translates to CASSEPRLAGVSDTQYF. The chain joins TRBV25-1 to TRBJ2-3, with 12 bases aligning to TRBD2. The CDR3 length is 17 residues. Germline V CDR1 and CDR2: MGHDK, SYGVNS. With 2 bases clipped from V and 4 bases from J, the junction kept 7 bases outside the gene matches. Filled out from reference TRBV25-1 and TRBJ2-3, the complete variable domain reads EADIYQTPRYLVIGTGKKITLECSQTMGHDKMYWYQQDPGMELHLIHYSYGVNSTEKGDLSSESTVSRIRTEHFPLTLESARPSHTSQYLCASSEPRLAGVSDTQYFGPGTRLTVL.